What follows describes a single TCR beta chain. This clonotype has a handful of counts. The antigen it binds to is not known. The sample holds no much larger clone one base away, and base qualities are not on file. The sequencer listed for this sample is Illumina HiSeq 1500. In-frame beta chains were kept once TCRdb had trimmed the public reads at Q25 with fastp and called clones with MiXCR. Merged by CDR3 protein, the rows form single entries marked with the most common genes and DNA. Recorded for this sample are under 200,000 distinct CDR3 sequences; less than 25% of them occurred a single time. The top ten hold around a quarter of the sample. These data come from a study of T cell repertoires in cytomegalovirus infection (dated by TCRdb to the late 2010s). Some background on the complete study: Peptide stimulations targeted recently identified HLA-C-restricted CMV epitopes, whose presentation resists viral immunomodulation, together with well-studied HLA-B-restricted epitopes. Because public TCR beta signatures pointed to carriage of CMV infection together with the matching HLA type, the HLA type of each donor mattered for the analysis.

Read against the paper, the sample's treatment or condition label means: in vitro stimulation with specific CMV peptide epitopes to enrich CMV-specific T cells. From V the trimming removes 1 base and from J it removes 3 bases, while the gene matches leave 2 bases of the junction unaccounted for. The CDR3, from cysteine to phenylalanine, totals 16 residues. Only the CDR3 DNA is retained, 48 bases long and in frame from the first base. General findings and caveats noted by the study authors: In both this cohort and an independent cohort of 350 or so donors, the cumulative frequency of public TCR beta family members distinguished carriers of CMV infection plus the relevant HLA type. The ex vivo response was dominated by HLA-C-restricted CMV-specific TCR beta clonotypes, and the single most frequent clonotype in two of eight donors was supplied by these HLA-C-restricted clonotypes.

This sample comprised CD8+ T cells from cultured PBMCs, obtained from culture after CMV antigen stimulation. The chain is assembled from TRBV12-3 or TRBV12-4 and TRBJ2-1, with 11 central nucleotides matching TRBD2. This receptor was obtained from a human donor in good health (CMV status not recorded). Some clones in this sample may be carry-over from other donors' samples. Here the CDR3 is given as CASSLGGLAVYNEQFF. The DNA is as follows: TGTGCCAGCAGTTTAGGGGGACTAGCGGTCTACAATGAGCAGTTCTTC.